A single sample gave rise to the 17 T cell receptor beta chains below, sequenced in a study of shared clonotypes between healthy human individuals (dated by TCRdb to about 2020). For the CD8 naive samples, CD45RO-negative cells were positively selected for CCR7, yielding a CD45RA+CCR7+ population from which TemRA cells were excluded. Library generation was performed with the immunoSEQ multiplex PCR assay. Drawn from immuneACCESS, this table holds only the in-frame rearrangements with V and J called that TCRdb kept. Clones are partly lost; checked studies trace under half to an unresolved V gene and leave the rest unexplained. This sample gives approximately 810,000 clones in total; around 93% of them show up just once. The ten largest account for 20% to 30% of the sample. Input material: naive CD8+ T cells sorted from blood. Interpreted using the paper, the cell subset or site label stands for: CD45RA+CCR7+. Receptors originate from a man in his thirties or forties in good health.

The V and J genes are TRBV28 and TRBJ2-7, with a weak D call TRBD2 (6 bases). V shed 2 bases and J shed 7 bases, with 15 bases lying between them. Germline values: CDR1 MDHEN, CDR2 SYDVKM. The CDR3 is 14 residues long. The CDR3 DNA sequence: TGTGCCAGCAGTTTAGTTGGAGGGGTCAGGGAGCAGTACTTC. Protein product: CASSLVGGVREQYF.

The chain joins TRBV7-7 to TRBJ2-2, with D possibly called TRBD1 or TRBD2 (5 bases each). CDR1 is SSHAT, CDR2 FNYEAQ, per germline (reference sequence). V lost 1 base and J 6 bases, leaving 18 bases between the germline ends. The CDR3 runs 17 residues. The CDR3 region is CASSLGAFSSGPGELFF. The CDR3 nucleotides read TGTGCCAGCAGCTTAGGGGCCTTTTCATCGGGGCCCGGGGAGCTGTTTTTT.

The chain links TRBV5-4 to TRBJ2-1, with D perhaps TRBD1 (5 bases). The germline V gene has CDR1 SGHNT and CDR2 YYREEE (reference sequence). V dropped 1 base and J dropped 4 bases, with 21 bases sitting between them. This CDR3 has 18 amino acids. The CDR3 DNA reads TGTGCCAGCAGCTTGTACCCCGGCACGGACACCTTATACAATGAGCAGTTCTTC. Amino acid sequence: CASSLYPGTDTLYNEQFF.

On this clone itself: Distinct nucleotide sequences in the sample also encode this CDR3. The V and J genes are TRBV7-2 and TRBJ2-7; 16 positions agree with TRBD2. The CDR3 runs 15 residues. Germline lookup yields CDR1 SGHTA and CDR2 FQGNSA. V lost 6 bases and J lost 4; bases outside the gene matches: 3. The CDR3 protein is CASSPGLAGGYEQYF. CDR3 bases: TGTGCCAGCAGTCCGGGACTAGCGGGAGGGTACGAGCAGTACTTC.

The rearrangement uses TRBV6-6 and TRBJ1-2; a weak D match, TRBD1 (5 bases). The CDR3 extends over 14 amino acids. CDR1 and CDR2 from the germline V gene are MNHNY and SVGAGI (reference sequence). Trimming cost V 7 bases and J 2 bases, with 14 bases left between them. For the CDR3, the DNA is TGTGCCAGCACCCCCTGGGACTCAAACTATGGCTACACCTTC. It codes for CASTPWDSNYGYTF.

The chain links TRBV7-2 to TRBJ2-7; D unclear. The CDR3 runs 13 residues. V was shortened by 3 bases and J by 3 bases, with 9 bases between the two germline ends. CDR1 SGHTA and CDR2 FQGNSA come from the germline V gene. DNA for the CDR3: TGTGCCAGCAGCTTGCTCGAAAACTACGAGCAGTACTTC. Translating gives CASSLLENYEQYF.

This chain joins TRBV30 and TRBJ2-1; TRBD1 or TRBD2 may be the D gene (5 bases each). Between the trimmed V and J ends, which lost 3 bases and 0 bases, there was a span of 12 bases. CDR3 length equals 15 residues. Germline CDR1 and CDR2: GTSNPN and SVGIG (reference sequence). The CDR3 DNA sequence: TGTGCCTGGAGCGGGACGGAGATCTCCTACAATGAGCAGTTCTTC. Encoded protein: CAWSGTEISYNEQFF.

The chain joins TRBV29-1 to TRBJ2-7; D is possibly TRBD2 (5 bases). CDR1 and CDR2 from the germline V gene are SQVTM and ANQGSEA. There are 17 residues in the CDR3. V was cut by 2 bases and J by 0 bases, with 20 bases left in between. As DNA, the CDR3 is TGCAGCGTTGAATTTCCCACCGCCCTAGGGAGCTCCTACGAGCAGTACTTC. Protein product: CSVEFPTALGSSYEQYF.

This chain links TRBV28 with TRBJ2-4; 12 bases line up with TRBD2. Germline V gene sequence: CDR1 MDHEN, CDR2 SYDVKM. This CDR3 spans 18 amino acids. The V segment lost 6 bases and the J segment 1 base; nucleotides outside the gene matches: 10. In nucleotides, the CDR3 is TGTGCCAGCAGCCTACTAGCGGGAGGTACCGTGGCCAAAAACATTCAGTACTTC. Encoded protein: CASSLLAGGTVAKNIQYF. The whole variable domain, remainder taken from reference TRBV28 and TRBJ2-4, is DVKVTQSSRYLVKRTGEKVFLECVQDMDHENMFWYRQDPGLGLRLIYFSYDVKMKEKGDIPEGYSVSREKKERFSLILESASTNQTSMYLCASSLLAGGTVAKNIQYFGAGTRLSVL.

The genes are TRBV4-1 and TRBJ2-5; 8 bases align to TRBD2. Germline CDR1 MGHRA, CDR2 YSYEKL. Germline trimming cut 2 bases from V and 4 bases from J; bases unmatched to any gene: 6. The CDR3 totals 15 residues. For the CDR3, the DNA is TGCGCCAGCAGCCAACGGGCCGGGACTAGAGAGACCCAGTACTTC. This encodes CASSQRAGTRETQYF.

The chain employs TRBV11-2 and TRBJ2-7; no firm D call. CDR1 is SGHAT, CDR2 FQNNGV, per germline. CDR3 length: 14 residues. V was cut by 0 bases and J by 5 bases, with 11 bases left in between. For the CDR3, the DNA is TGTGCCAGCAGCTTAGATGTATTGTCCCACGAGCAGTACTTC. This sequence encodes CASSLDVLSHEQYF. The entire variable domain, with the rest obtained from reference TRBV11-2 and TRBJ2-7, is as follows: EAGVAQSPRYKIIEKRQSVAFWCNPISGHATLYWYQQILGQGPKLLIQFQNNGVVDDSQLPKDRFSAERLKGVDSTLKIQPAKLEDSAVYLCASSLDVLSHEQYFGPGTRLTVT.

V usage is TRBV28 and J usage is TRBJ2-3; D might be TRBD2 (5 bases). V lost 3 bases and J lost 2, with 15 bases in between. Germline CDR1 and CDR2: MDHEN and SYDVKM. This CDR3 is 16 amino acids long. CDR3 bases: TGTGCCAGCAGTTTGACTAACTCGATATTCACAGATACGCAGTATTTT. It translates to CASSLTNSIFTDTQYF. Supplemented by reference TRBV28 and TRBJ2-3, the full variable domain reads DVKVTQSSRYLVKRTGEKVFLECVQDMDHENMFWYRQDPGLGLRLIYFSYDVKMKEKGDIPEGYSVSREKKERFSLILESASTNQTSMYLCASSLTNSIFTDTQYFGPGTRLTVL.

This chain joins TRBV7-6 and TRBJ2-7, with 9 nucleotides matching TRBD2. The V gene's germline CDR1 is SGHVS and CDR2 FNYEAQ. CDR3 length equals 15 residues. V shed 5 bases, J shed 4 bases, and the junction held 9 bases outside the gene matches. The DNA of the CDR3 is TGTGCCAGCAGCCCAGGGGGACTAGCCTCTTACGAGCAGTACTTC. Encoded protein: CASSPGGLASYEQYF.

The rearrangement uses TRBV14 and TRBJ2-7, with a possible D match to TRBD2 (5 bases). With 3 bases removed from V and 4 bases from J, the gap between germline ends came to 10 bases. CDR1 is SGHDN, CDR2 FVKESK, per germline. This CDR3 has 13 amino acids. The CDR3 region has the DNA TGTGCCAGCAGCCACACTCCGGGGTACGAGCAGTACTTC. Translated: CASSHTPGYEQYF.

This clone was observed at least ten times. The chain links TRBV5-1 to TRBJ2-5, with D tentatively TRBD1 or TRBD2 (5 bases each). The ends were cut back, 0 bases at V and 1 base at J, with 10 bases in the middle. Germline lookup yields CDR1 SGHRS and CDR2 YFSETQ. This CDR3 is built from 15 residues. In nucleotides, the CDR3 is TGCGCCAGCAGCTTGGTGGGGACCGTCCAAGAGACCCAGTACTTC. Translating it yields CASSLVGTVQETQYF.

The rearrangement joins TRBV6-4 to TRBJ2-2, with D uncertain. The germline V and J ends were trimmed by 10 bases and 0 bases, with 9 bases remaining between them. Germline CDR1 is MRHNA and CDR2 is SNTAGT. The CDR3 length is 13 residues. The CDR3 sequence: CATRGPNTGELFF. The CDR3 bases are TGTGCCACGAGAGGACCGAACACCGGGGAGCTGTTTTTT.

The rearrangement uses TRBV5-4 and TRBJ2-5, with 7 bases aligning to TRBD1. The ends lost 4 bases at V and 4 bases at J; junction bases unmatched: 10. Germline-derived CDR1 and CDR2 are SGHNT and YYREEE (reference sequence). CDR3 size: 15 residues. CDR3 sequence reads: CASSVTPTGIETQYF. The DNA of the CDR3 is TGTGCCAGCAGCGTAACACCGACAGGGATAGAGACCCAGTACTTC.